This passage covers 24 T cell receptor beta chains from one sample sequenced in a study of blood T cell repertoires in COVID-19 (dated by TCRdb to 2020 to 2022). Library preparation employed the immunoSEQ multiplex PCR assay. TCRdb stores this immuneACCESS table with in-frame sequences only. Part of the clones is absent; in the studies checked, under half of the shortfall reflects unresolved V genes, and no reason is known for the rest. The sample table records around 100,000 clones; less than 90% of these occur just once. Around 6.9% of the sample is held by the ten biggest clonotypes. The sequencing sample was made of peripheral blood. The receptor set was obtained from a man younger than 40 in a cohort sampled during active COVID-19.

This chain uses TRBV6-5 with TRBJ1-1, with a tentative D call TRBD1 (6 bases). Trimming stripped 6 bases from V and 1 base from J, with 15 bases between. The germline CDR1 and CDR2 sequences are MNHEY and SVGAGI. The CDR3 totals 15 residues. CDR3 DNA: TGTGCCAGCAGCTCAAGGGGCAGGGGGAACACTGAAGCTTTCTTT. The encoded protein is CASSSRGRGNTEAFF.

The CDR3 nucleotides read TGTGCCAGTAGTAACACAGGGCTCGCTCAGCCCCAGCATTTT. Protein: CASSNTGLAQPQHF. The V gene is TRBV19, the J gene TRBJ1-5; D may be TRBD1 (6 bases). The CDR3 runs 14 residues. V was shortened by 4 bases and J by 6 bases, with 13 bases between the two germline ends. Germline loops: CDR1 LNHDA, CDR2 SQIVND (reference sequence).

The chain links TRBV11-2 to TRBJ1-2; 10 bases match TRBD1. The CDR3 contains 17 residues. V gave up 3 bases and J gave up 1 base; unmatched junction bases: 8. The germline CDR1 and CDR2 sequences are SGHAT and FQNNGV. CDR3 residues: CASSFPRTGGRNYGYTF. The CDR3 coding sequence is TGTGCCAGCAGCTTTCCCCGGACAGGGGGACGTAACTATGGCTACACCTTC.

The chain recombines TRBV30 with TRBJ2-1; D unclear. Trimming cost V 4 bases and J 5 bases, with 6 bases left between them. The germline V gene encodes CDR1 GTSNPN and CDR2 SVGIG (reference sequence). This CDR3 is 11 amino acids long. The CDR3 loop reads CAWKPHNEQFF. The CDR3 nucleotides read TGTGCCTGGAAGCCGCACAATGAGCAGTTCTTC.

In this sample, this clone turned up a few times. The chain uses TRBV6-2 or TRBV6-3 and TRBJ1-5; no firm D call. This CDR3 has 12 residues. CDR1 is MNHEY and CDR2 is SVGEGT in the germline V gene. V lost 6 bases, J lost 9 bases, and 12 bases lay in between. CDR3 nucleotides: TGTGCCAGCAGCCCCCCCGGGTTGCCCCAGCATTTT. This gives the protein CASSPPGLPQHF.

The rearrangement uses TRBV6-5 and TRBJ2-7; D is possibly TRBD1 (5 bases). Trimming left V 0 bases short and J 4 bases short, with 13 bases between. There are 15 residues in the CDR3. The V gene's germline CDR1 is MNHEY and CDR2 SVGAGI. The CDR3 loop is CASSYSQGPRYEQYF. Written as DNA, the CDR3 is TGTGCCAGCAGTTACTCTCAGGGTCCTAGGTACGAGCAGTACTTC.

This sequence joins TRBV5-4 and TRBJ2-2, with D tentatively TRBD1 (5 bases). V lost 3 bases to trimming and J lost 6 bases, with 9 bases between them. CDR3 length equals 13 residues. The germline CDR1 and CDR2 sequences are SGHNT and YYREEE (reference sequence). CDR3 nucleotide sequence: TGTGCCAGCAGCTGGCAGGGTCCCGGGGAGCTGTTTTTT. This codes for CASSWQGPGELFF.

In DNA form, the CDR3 reads TGTGCCAGTAGTACGACTAGCGGGGGGGCCGGTGAGACCCAGTACTTC. It codes for CASSTTSGGAGETQYF. V gene TRBV19 combines with J gene TRBJ2-5; 14 bases match TRBD2. The CDR3 totals 16 residues. Germline assignment: CDR1 LNHDA and CDR2 SQIVND (reference sequence). The V and J ends lost 4 bases and 5 bases, in that order; junction bases with no gene match: 6.

This clone appeared a single time. V gene TRBV19 combines with J gene TRBJ2-3; D is perhaps TRBD1 (6 bases). With 3 bases removed from V and 4 bases from J, the gap between germline ends came to 14 bases. Germline values: CDR1 LNHDA, CDR2 SQIVND (reference sequence). This CDR3 is 15 amino acids long. This chain's CDR3 is CASSIDSGQPDTQYF. The DNA for the CDR3 is TGTGCCAGTAGTATCGACAGCGGACAGCCAGATACGCAGTATTTT.

Here the CDR3 reads CASSDRGEWTEAFF. DNA for the CDR3: TGTGCCAGCAGCGACAGGGGAGAATGGACTGAAGCTTTCTTT. The chain is built from TRBV9 and TRBJ1-1, with 7 bases identical to TRBD1. This CDR3 is built from 14 residues. V was clipped by 3 bases and J by 5 bases; unmatched bases: 7. Looked up from germline, CDR1 is SGDLS and CDR2 is YYNGEE.

The chain uses TRBV2 and TRBJ2-6, with D unresolved. Per the germline V gene, CDR1 is SNHLY and CDR2 is FYNNEI. Between the trimmed V and J ends, which lost 6 bases and 0 bases, there was a span of 9 bases. The CDR3 spans 15 residues. CDR3 protein: CASRSASSGANVLTF. CDR3 in DNA: TGTGCCAGCAGGTCGGCTAGCTCTGGGGCCAACGTCCTGACTTTC.

The chain employs TRBV27 and TRBJ2-1; a possible D gene is TRBD2 (7 bases). CDR1 is MNHEY and CDR2 is SMNVEV in the germline V gene (reference sequence). The V gene lost 5 bases and the J gene lost 7 bases, with 27 bases spanning the gap. This CDR3 has 18 amino acids. CDR3: CASSARFGGGGLRNEQFF. Written as DNA, the CDR3 is TGTGCCAGCAGTGCACGCTTCGGGGGCGGGGGTCTCAGGAATGAGCAGTTCTTC.

The chain uses TRBV18 and TRBJ2-7; 7 bases map to TRBD1. The CDR3 consists of 15 residues. In germline, CDR1 is KGHSH, CDR2 LQKENI. V was clipped by 1 base and J by 4 bases; unmatched bases: 7. The CDR3 protein is CASSPRDRVLYEQYF. The CDR3 region has the DNA TGTGCCAGCTCACCACGTGACAGGGTTCTATACGAGCAGTACTTC.

A single count supports this clone. This chain uses TRBV13 with TRBJ1-2; no clear D gene. Per germline, CDR1 PRHDT and CDR2 FYEKMQ (reference sequence). Trimming cost V 5 bases and J 5 bases, with 15 bases left between them. The CDR3 totals 14 residues. The CDR3 reads CASSGGSSRYGYTF. The CDR3 DNA follows: TGTGCCAGCAGCGGCGGGTCGAGCAGGTATGGCTACACCTTC.

This chain uses TRBV5-8 with TRBJ1-4; tentative D call: TRBD1 (6 bases). CDR1 is SGHTS and CDR2 is YDEGEE in the germline V gene. Trimming cost V 4 bases and J 8 bases, with 18 bases left between them. The CDR3 spans 15 residues. The CDR3 reads CASSPRASRGEKLFF. CDR3 sequence (DNA): TGTGCCAGCAGCCCCCGGGCCTCGAGGGGGGAAAAACTGTTTTTT.

The rearrangement joins TRBV6-5 to TRBJ1-2; D possibly corresponds to TRBD1 (5 bases). Germline CDR1 MNHEY, CDR2 SVGAGI. This CDR3 spans 11 amino acids. The V and J ends lost 10 bases and 2 bases respectively, with 8 bases between them. CDR3 sequence (DNA): TGTGCCATACGACAGAACTATGGCTACACCTTC. Translation: CAIRQNYGYTF.

The gene calls are TRBV4-1 and TRBJ1-1; no clear D gene. Trimming shortened V by 4 bases and J by 5 bases, and 14 bases separated the two germline ends. The CDR3 runs to 14 residues. CDR1 MGHRA and CDR2 YSYEKL come from the germline V gene. CDR3 DNA sequence: TGCGCCAGCAGCCGCGGGCCAACTGGAACTGAAGCTTTCTTT. Residues: CASSRGPTGTEAFF.

CDR3 sequence (DNA): TGTGCCATCAGCCCAGGGACAGGGGGCGCAGAGACCCAGTACTTC. Residues: CAISPGTGGAETQYF. The chain joins TRBV10-3 to TRBJ2-5; 12 bases are a match to TRBD1. In germline, CDR1 is ENHRY, CDR2 SYGVKD. J lost 4 bases, V lost 6 bases, and 6 bases had no gene match. The CDR3 sequence is 15 residues long.

The count of this clone is one. The CDR3 DNA reads as TGTGCCAGCAGCGGGCGGGACAGAGCCTATGGCTACACCTTC. Encoded protein: CASSGRDRAYGYTF. The V and J genes are TRBV7-8 and TRBJ1-2, with TRBD1 matching 7 bases. The germline V gene has CDR1 SGHVS and CDR2 FQNEAQ. The CDR3 is 14 amino acids. Trimming cost V 5 bases and J 4 bases; bases outside gene matches: 7.

This sequence joins TRBV6-5 and TRBJ2-7; D might be TRBD1 (5 bases). This CDR3 contains 12 residues. CDR1 is MNHEY and CDR2 is SVGAGI in the germline V gene. V gave up 8 bases and J gave up 0 bases, with 8 bases separating them. The CDR3, as DNA: TGTGCCAGCCAGGGAAACTCCTACGAGCAGTACTTC. This encodes CASQGNSYEQYF.

The rearrangement links TRBV7-9 to TRBJ1-2; D possibly corresponds to TRBD1 (6 bases). Germline-derived CDR1 and CDR2 are SEHNR and FQNEAQ (reference sequence). Trimming cost V 5 bases and J 4 bases, with 14 bases left between them. The CDR3 sequence is 14 residues long. This CDR3 reads CASSPSRGSYGYTF. In DNA form, the CDR3 reads TGTGCCAGCAGCCCCTCCAGGGGCAGCTATGGCTACACCTTC. Filled out from reference TRBV7-9 and TRBJ1-2, the complete variable domain reads DTGVSQNPRHKITKRGQNVTFRCDPISEHNRLYWYRQTLGQGPEFLTYFQNEAQLEKSRLLSDRFSAERPKGSFSTLEIQRTEQGDSAMYLCASSPSRGSYGYTFGSGTRLTVV.

The chain joins TRBV7-9 to TRBJ1-5; tentative D call: TRBD1 (5 bases). V was clipped by 9 bases and J by 0 bases, with 12 bases between them. This CDR3 has 14 residues. CDR1 and CDR2 from the germline V gene are SEHNR and FQNEAQ (reference sequence). CDR3 bases: TGTGCCAGGTCGACAGAAAATAGCAATCAGCCCCAGCATTTT. It specifies CARSTENSNQPQHF.

This clone is medium-sized in the sample. The chain employs TRBV2 and TRBJ1-3; D possibly corresponds to TRBD1 (5 bases). There are 14 residues in the CDR3. Germline V lookup: CDR1 SNHLY, CDR2 FYNNEI. V dropped 7 bases and J dropped 4 bases, with 14 bases sitting between them. The CDR3 sequence is CASTEDISGNTIYF. CDR3 coding DNA: TGTGCCAGCACCGAGGACATCTCGGGAAACACCATATATTTT.

CDR3 in amino acids: CASSLTAQKAFF. In DNA form, the CDR3 reads TGTGCCAGCAGCTTGACAGCGCAAAAAGCTTTCTTT. V gene TRBV7-9 combines with J gene TRBJ1-1, with D possibly TRBD1 on 5 matching bases. Germline V gives CDR1 SEHNR, CDR2 FQNEAQ (reference sequence). There are 12 residues in the CDR3. V lost 3 bases and J lost 9, with 11 bases in between.